Following are 10 T cell receptor beta chains from one sample sequenced in a study of T cell repertoires in aging, cancer and after chemotherapy. Amplification of TCR beta used genomic DNA extracted from peripheral blood. A mixed TRB-A/B primer pool amplified rearranged TRB by multiplex touch-down PCR. TCRdb reprocessed the multiplex PCR reads via MiXCR and lists one record per CDR3 protein. The sample has about 9,800 distinct CDR3 sequences, roughly 37% seen once. The sequencing input was blood. All receptors come from a human donor in good health.

In its sample, this clonotype is medium-sized (0.01 to 0.1%). The rearrangement joins TRBV29-1 to TRBJ2-5, with D perhaps TRBD1 (6 bases). Germline loops: CDR1 SQVTM, CDR2 ANQGSEA. Trimming removed 3 bases from V and 1 base from J, with 9 bases in between. The CDR3 totals 13 residues. The DNA for the CDR3 is TGCAGCGTTGATCCAGGGGTCCAAGAGACCCAGTACTTC. This gives the protein CSVDPGVQETQYF.

The genes are TRBV11-1 and TRBJ2-7, with 9 bases matching TRBD1. J was trimmed by 4 bases and V by 7 bases; bases with no gene match: 8. Germline CDR1 and CDR2: SGHAT and FQDESV (reference sequence). The CDR3 consists of 14 residues. In nucleotides, the CDR3 is TGTGCCAGCACGCCAGGGACAGGGCAGTACGAGCAGTACTTC. This codes for CASTPGTGQYEQYF. The variable domain in full, with the rest retrieved from reference TRBV11-1 and TRBJ2-7, is EAEVAQSPRYKITEKSQAVAFWCDPISGHATLYWYRQILGQGPELLVQFQDESVVDDSQLPKDRFSAERLKGVDSTLKIQPAELGDSAMYLCASTPGTGQYEQYFGPGTRLTVT.

This clonotype qualifies as medium-sized. The genes are TRBV29-1 and TRBJ2-1; D uncertain. Per germline, CDR1 SQVTM and CDR2 ANQGSEA. The CDR3 extends over 12 amino acids. The germline V and J ends were trimmed by 3 bases and 3 bases, with 6 bases remaining between them. CDR3: CSVDGGYNEQFF. The CDR3 DNA reads TGCAGCGTTGATGGCGGCTACAATGAGCAGTTCTTC.

The V gene is TRBV20-1, the J gene TRBJ2-1; D unclear. Germline V gives CDR1 DFQATT, CDR2 SNEGSKA (reference sequence). V was clipped by 3 bases and J by 4 bases, with 4 bases between them. The CDR3 is made up of 11 amino acids. The CDR3 protein is CSASEYNEQFF. In nucleotides, the CDR3 is TGCAGTGCTAGCGAGTACAATGAGCAGTTCTTC.

This clonotype counts as medium-sized. The rearrangement links TRBV5-4 to TRBJ2-3; 13 nucleotides line up with TRBD2. CDR3 length: 16 amino acids. CDR1 is SGHNT and CDR2 is YYREEE in the germline V gene (reference sequence). The V gene end was trimmed by 2 bases and the J gene end by 8 bases; junction bases not matched to a gene: 8. CDR3 bases: TGTGCCAGCAGCTTTACTAGCGGGAGGGCCGAGGGTACGCAGTATTTT. Translation gives CASSFTSGRAEGTQYF. Full variable domain (missing parts from reference TRBV5-4 and TRBJ2-3): ETGVTQSPTHLIKTRGQQVTLRCSSQSGHNTVSWYQQALGQGPQFIFQYYREEENGRGNFPPRFSGLQFPNYSSELNVNALELDDSALYLCASSFTSGRAEGTQYFGPGTRLTVL.

By share, this clonotype ranks as medium-sized. This chain uses TRBV19 with TRBJ2-1; D is possibly TRBD2 (6 bases). The CDR3 loop spans 15 amino acids. The germline gives CDR1 LNHDA, CDR2 SQIVND (reference sequence). The ends were cut back, 5 bases at V and 7 bases at J, with 18 bases in the middle. DNA for the CDR3: TGTGCCAGTAGTGCTTCCGGGACTTGGAAGAATGAGCAGTTCTTC. Translated, it gives CASSASGTWKNEQFF. The variable domain in full, completed from reference TRBV19 and TRBJ2-1, reads DGGITQSPKYLFRKEGQNVTLSCEQNLNHDAMYWYRQDPGQGLRLIYYSQIVNDFQKGDIAEGYSVSREKKESFPLTVTSAQKNPTAFYLCASSASGTWKNEQFFGPGTRLTVL.

This clonotype was counted a few times. V is TRBV7-6 and J is TRBJ2-5; D is unresolved. Germline assignment: CDR1 SGHVS and CDR2 FNYEAQ. The CDR3 is made up of 15 amino acids. Trimming took off 5 bases at V and 0 bases at J, with 13 bases between the two ends. The CDR3 DNA sequence: TGTGCCAGCAGCCAATATGACTCGTACCAAGAGACCCAGTACTTC. Translation gives CASSQYDSYQETQYF.

V and J are TRBV27 and TRBJ1-5, with 7 nucleotides matching TRBD1. CDR1 MNHEY and CDR2 SMNVEV come from the germline V gene (reference sequence). This CDR3 contains 14 residues. V gave up 6 bases and J gave up 7 bases; unmatched junction bases: 9. CDR3: CASSRTGRGQPQHF. DNA for the CDR3: TGTGCCAGCAGCCGGACAGGCCGAGGACAGCCCCAGCATTTT.

This chain links TRBV19 with TRBJ1-2; D gene unclear. V was trimmed by 4 bases and J by 5 bases, leaving 5 bases between them. The CDR3 runs 11 residues. Per the germline V gene, CDR1 is LNHDA and CDR2 is SQIVND (reference sequence). The CDR3 spells CASSTLYGYTF. The CDR3 nucleotides are TGTGCCAGTAGTACACTTTATGGCTACACCTTC. The full variable domain, completed using reference TRBV19 and TRBJ1-2, is DGGITQSPKYLFRKEGQNVTLSCEQNLNHDAMYWYRQDPGQGLRLIYYSQIVNDFQKGDIAEGYSVSREKKESFPLTVTSAQKNPTAFYLCASSTLYGYTFGSGTRLTVV.

This chain uses TRBV28 with TRBJ1-3, with 9 bases matching TRBD1. Germline V lookup: CDR1 MDHEN, CDR2 SYDVKM. The CDR3 runs 14 residues. The junction had 4 bases not matched to a gene; V was cut back by 5 bases and J by 5 bases. As DNA, the CDR3 is TGTGCCAGCAGTCCTACAGGGGGCCGAAACACCATATATTTT. Amino acid sequence: CASSPTGGRNTIYF.